This T cell receptor (beta chain) stems from a study of cytomegalovirus exposure and HLA in healthy donors. The CDR3 is made up of 15 amino acids. Looked up from germline, CDR1 is MNHEY and CDR2 is SMNVEV (reference sequence). With 3 bases clipped from V and 4 bases from J, the junction kept 8 bases outside the gene matches. The PCR employed 60 Vbeta primers together with 13 Jbeta primers. Only in-frame clones appear in the TCRdb table, and some are missing; sequencing was by immunoSEQ multiplex PCR. The sample carries about 86,000 clones, roughly 78% recorded once. This TCR was sampled from a male donor in good health and CMV-seropositive. Sequencing was performed on PBMCs. The chain has TRBV27 and TRBJ2-7; 8 nucleotides match TRBD1. CDR3 region: CASSFNPGQGYEQYF. CDR3 DNA: TGTGCCAGCAGTTTCAATCCTGGACAGGGATACGAGCAGTACTTC.